The following is a TCR beta chain sequence with its context. Its antigen is undetermined. This sample is drawn from a study of cytomegalovirus exposure and HLA in healthy donors. The PCR was carried out with 60 Vbeta primers and 13 Jbeta primers. The method was immunoSEQ multiplex PCR; TCRdb's version includes in-frame clones alone and lacks a portion of them. The sample has around 120,000 clones, roughly 72% seen once. CDR3 length: 15 amino acids. Whole-study results and caveats: CMV serostatus was the sole immune exposure information available. Analyses of presence/absence relied on an assumption of roughly uniform sequencing depth across donors.

The chain combines TRBV21-1 with TRBJ1-1; the table's TRBD1 call for D was not verified on the DNA. TRBV21-1 is reported as a pseudogene. The sequenced material came from PBMCs. This TCR came from a woman between 45 and 65 years old in good health and CMV-seropositive. The CDR3 loop reads CASSISGGKYTEAFF. The CDR3 DNA reads as TGTGCCAGCAGCATATCAGGGGGTAAGTACACTGAAGCTTTCTTT.